One and the same sample provided the 10 T cell receptor beta chains below, sequenced in a study of CD8+ T cells in alopecia areata. RNA was extracted and reverse transcribed into cDNA as the sequencing template. Clones were read by immunoSEQ multiplex PCR, and TCRdb kept only the in-frame ones, dropping some. Of over 150,000 clones in the sample, approximately 60% are singletons; the top ten hold approximately 4.9%. Sequencing used CD8+ T cells sorted from blood. These receptors were taken from a human donor in good health.

This clone was seen more than once but under ten times. The rearrangement links TRBV10-2 to TRBJ1-1; no reliable D call. Trimming removed 7 bases from V and 3 bases from J, with 15 bases in between. Germline lookup yields CDR1 WSHSY and CDR2 SAAADI. There are 14 residues in the CDR3. The DNA of the CDR3 is TGCGCCAGCATTTTTCCGGGTGGGGACACTGAAGCTTTCTTT. Translation gives CASIFPGGDTEAFF.

V is TRBV11-2 and J is TRBJ2-7, with 8 bases fitting TRBD1. The germline V gene encodes CDR1 SGHAT and CDR2 FQNNGV. Trimming at V came to 5 bases and at J to 1 base, leaving 7 bases not matched to a gene. The CDR3 runs 15 residues. CDR3 loop: CASSASGTGSYEQYF. The CDR3 region has the DNA TGTGCCAGCAGCGCCTCCGGGACAGGTTCCTACGAGCAGTACTTC.

This rearrangement joins TRBV9 to TRBJ2-2; 10 nucleotides match TRBD1. CDR3 length: 16 amino acids. Trimming cost V 3 bases and J 6 bases; bases outside gene matches: 8. CDR1 is SGDLS and CDR2 is YYNGEE in the germline V gene. CDR3 region: CASSGRPGTGAGELFF. CDR3 nucleotide sequence: TGTGCCAGCAGCGGACGTCCCGGGACAGGGGCCGGGGAGCTGTTTTTT.

The V and J genes are TRBV4-2 and TRBJ1-2; D gene uncertain. Germline CDR1 and CDR2: LGHNA and YNFKEQ. The CDR3 totals 11 residues. Trimming took off 1 base at V and 8 bases at J, with 5 bases between the two ends. The CDR3 protein is CASSQGGGYTF. In nucleotides, the CDR3 is TGTGCCAGCAGCCAAGGCGGGGGCTACACCTTC.

To note about this clone: This sample includes further DNA sequences coding for the same CDR3. V is TRBV9 and J is TRBJ1-2; TRBD1 is a possible D gene (5 bases). Germline values: CDR1 SGDLS, CDR2 YYNGEE. This CDR3 region has 13 residues. The V gene lost 0 bases and the J gene lost 3 bases, with 6 bases spanning the gap. DNA for the CDR3: TGTGCCAGCAGCGTAGGGGGGGACTATGGCTACACCTTC. As protein: CASSVGGDYGYTF.

V is TRBV15 and J is TRBJ2-7; 8 nucleotides agree with TRBD2. Germline V CDR1 and CDR2: LNHNV, YYDKDF (reference sequence). CDR3 size: 17 residues. J gave up 5 bases and V 1 base, and 13 bases lay outside the gene matches. The CDR3 here is CATSRGSRGASWNEQYF. Here the CDR3 DNA reads TGTGCCACCAGCAGAGGATCGCGGGGGGCCTCCTGGAACGAGCAGTACTTC.

The table lists this clone with a few counts. The chain couples TRBV9 to TRBJ1-3; the D is unclear. The CDR3 runs 13 residues. V was shortened by 5 bases and J by 4 bases, with 10 bases between the two germline ends. Germline loops: CDR1 SGDLS, CDR2 YYNGEE. CDR3 protein: CASRGGSGNTIYF. The CDR3 DNA reads TGTGCCAGCAGAGGAGGGAGCGGAAACACCATATATTTT.

J is TRBJ2-7 and V is TRBV27; no firm D call. The CDR3 is made up of 13 amino acids. Deletions cut 1 base from V and 5 bases from J, with 9 bases between. CDR1 MNHEY and CDR2 SMNVEV come from the germline V gene (reference sequence). In nucleotides, the CDR3 is TGTGCCAGCAGTTTATTGGCAGACCACGAGCAGTACTTC. This encodes CASSLLADHEQYF.

A few counts support this clone. The V gene is TRBV15, the J gene TRBJ1-2; TRBD1 might be the D (6 bases). The CDR3 consists of 14 residues. The germline gives CDR1 LNHNV, CDR2 YYDKDF (reference sequence). V shed 4 bases and J shed 6 bases, with 15 bases lying between them. The CDR3 bases are TGTGCCACCAGCACCTACAGGGTAGTGGATGGCTACACCTTC. It translates to CATSTYRVVDGYTF.

The chain links TRBV13 to TRBJ2-1; no reliable D call. The germline V gene encodes CDR1 PRHDT and CDR2 FYEKMQ (reference sequence). The CDR3 totals 16 residues. V was clipped by 8 bases and J by 0 bases, with 17 bases between them. The CDR3 bases are TGTGCCAGCGGCCGTGTAGGGCGAGACTCCTACAATGAGCAGTTCTTC. Its protein product is CASGRVGRDSYNEQFF.